This T cell receptor beta chain was retrieved from a study of T cells in narcolepsy. Comment on this clone: What it binds is not known.

Study observations and caveats: No autoreactive T cell clone sequences appeared in some memory CD4+ repertoires.

CDR3 length: 15 residues. The germline V gene encodes CDR1 SGHTA and CDR2 FQGTGA. The V gene lost 5 bases and the J gene lost 3 bases, with 17 bases spanning the gap. Measured with immunoSEQ multiplex PCR; TCRdb has only the in-frame clones, and not every one. Of 15,000 to 20,000 clones in the sample, 65% to 90% are singletons; the top ten hold over 0.65%. The clonotype comes from a human donor in good health. The chain has TRBV7-3 and TRBJ2-7; D perhaps matches TRBD2 (6 bases). Sample: memory (CD45RA-) CD4+ T cells from blood. Written as DNA, the CDR3 is TGTGCCAGCAGCCCTACGGCGGGGCCGTTCTACGAGCAGTACTTC. It is translated as CASSPTAGPFYEQYF.